This TCR beta chain was recorded in a study of molecular identifiers for immune sequencing clone quantification. Findings and limits, study-wide: Spiked Jurkat TCR RNA from one cell was reportedly detectable among fewer than 1.3 million naive cells.

Every naive CD8 library was made from between about 17,000 and 1,100,000 sorted cells with 10%, 30% or 50% RNA. Sorting selected naive CD8 T cells with a CD8+CD4-CCR7+CD45RA+ phenotype. Methods described previously, with TCR primers listed, were used for bulk TCR libraries. MiXCR, run by TCRdb on the PCR reads, gives a single entry per CDR3 protein. The table includes tens of thousands of distinct CDR3 sequences, about a quarter detected once. The CDR3 runs to 13 residues. The V gene's germline CDR1 is DFQATT and CDR2 SNEGSKA (reference sequence). Trimming shortened V by 6 bases and J by 8 bases, and 17 bases separated the two germline ends. This clonotype has at least ten counts. The antigen remains unidentified.

The clonotype was recovered from a human donor in good health. Some libraries in this study had Jurkat cell RNA spiked in. The chain has TRBV20-1 and TRBJ2-1; D call uncertain. Material for sequencing was naive CD8+ T cells from blood, with Jurkat cell RNA spiked in. Regarding subset: FACS-sorted CD8+CD4-CCR7+CD45RA+ naive T cells. This CDR3 reads CSALPVGRHEQFF. CDR3 in DNA: TGCAGTGCCCTACCGGTGGGCAGGCATGAGCAGTTCTTC.